This T cell receptor (beta chain) was sequenced for a study of CD8 T cells in Susac syndrome. RNA was extracted with the RNeasy kit, and a quantity of roughly 0.5 to 1 ug was reverse transcribed using random hexamers. TCRdb re-analysed the immunoSEQ multiplex PCR reads in MiXCR, keeping a single row per CDR3 protein. The sample includes 150,000 to 200,000 distinct CDR3 sequences, roughly 94% of them seen just once. This clonotype occurred a few times. This clonotype was obtained from a human donor with multiple sclerosis. The source material was CD4+ T cells from PBMCs.

The CDR3 is CASSYTSGNTIYF. Here the CDR3 DNA reads TGTGCCAGCAGTTATACCTCTGGAAACACCATATATTTT. The chain has TRBV6-5 and TRBJ1-3; no firm D call. The V gene lost 3 bases and the J gene lost 0 bases, with 3 bases spanning the gap. The germline V gene encodes CDR1 MNHEY and CDR2 SVGAGI. The CDR3 has 13 residues.